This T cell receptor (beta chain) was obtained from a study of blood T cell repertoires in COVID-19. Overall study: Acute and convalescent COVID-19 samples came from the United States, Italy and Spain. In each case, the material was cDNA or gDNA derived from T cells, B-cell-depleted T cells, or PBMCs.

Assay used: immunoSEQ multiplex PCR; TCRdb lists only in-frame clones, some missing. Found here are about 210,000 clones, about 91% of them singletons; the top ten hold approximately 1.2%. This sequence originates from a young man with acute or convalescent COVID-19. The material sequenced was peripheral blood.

CDR3 protein: CASSPRQGRYNEQFF. DNA of the CDR3: TGTGCCAGCAGTCCCAGACAGGGAAGGTACAATGAGCAGTTCTTC. V usage is TRBV27 and J usage is TRBJ2-1, with 7 positions matching TRBD1. Germline values: CDR1 MNHEY, CDR2 SMNVEV (reference sequence). J lost 4 bases, V lost 5 bases, and 8 bases had no gene match. This CDR3 has 15 residues.